This TCR beta chain was recorded in a study of T cell responses to AZD1222 COVID-19 vaccine. V was shortened by 0 bases and J by 0 bases, with 6 bases between the two germline ends. The V gene's germline CDR1 is SGHDT and CDR2 YYEEEE. The CDR3 covers 14 residues. Sequencing was performed with immunoSEQ multiplex PCR; in TCRdb, only in-frame clones are kept and a portion is missing. Of about 150,000 clones in the sample, 75% to 95% are singletons; the top ten hold 1.5% to 2%. This sequence joins TRBV5-6 and TRBJ1-2; D remains ambiguous. This TCR was sampled from an adult in good health. Material: peripheral blood, obtained on day 0 of AZD1222 vaccination. Here the CDR3 DNA reads TGTGCCAGCAGCTTGGGGAGTGCTAACTATGGCTACACCTTC. This encodes CASSLGSANYGYTF.